This is a list of T cell receptor beta chains from one sample in a study of cytomegalovirus exposure and HLA in healthy donors. Sequenced by immunoSEQ multiplex PCR; TCRdb stores in-frame clones only, minus some. The data show 75,000 to 90,000 clones, 63% seen once. The sample consisted of PBMCs. The receptor set was obtained from a woman aged 40 to 49 in good health and CMV-seropositive. CDR3s include the opening cysteine and the closing phenylalanine or tryptophan. D genes are given only for firm matches. The listing skips clone size in some rows; elsewhere it reads once, few, many or a size class.

j_call d_call v_call clone_size cdr3_nt cdr3_aa
TRBJ2-1 TRBD2 TRBV11-2 . TGTGCCAGCAGCGCCGGGGCACTAGCGGGATTTATGCAGTTCTTC CASSAGALAGFMQFF
TRBJ1-1 TRBD1 TRBV6-5 few TGTGCCAGCAGGCAGGGGGGTTTCGCTGAAGCTTTCTTT CASRQGGFAEAFF
TRBJ1-3 . TRBV4-2 medium-sized TGTGCCAGCAGCCAAGCCAGGTCTGGAAACACCATATATTTT CASSQARSGNTIYF
TRBJ2-7 TRBD2 TRBV5-1 . TGCGCCAGCAGCTTGGAAAAAGCGGGAGCGGAAACGCACTTC CASSLEKAGAETHF
TRBJ1-4 TRBD1 TRBV2 . TGTGCCAGTAGTAAAGGACAGGGCGGTGAAAAACTGTTTTTT CASSKGQGGEKLFF
TRBJ2-1 TRBD2 TRBV5-1 . TGCGCCAGCAGCTTAGCGGGAGGGCCATTGGGTATCGAGCAGTTCTTC CASSLAGGPLGIEQFF
TRBJ1-1 TRBD1 TRBV10-3 . TGTGCCATCAGTCTGACAGGGGAAAACACTGAAGCTTTCTTT CAISLTGENTEAFF
TRBJ1-2 . TRBV6-5 few TGTGCCAGCAGTCACCTCCAGGGGTCAAACTATGGCTACACCTTC CASSHLQGSNYGYTF
TRBJ2-2 TRBD2 TRBV11-3 . TGTGCCAGCAGCTCCGGGACTAGCGGGAGGGCTGACACCGGGGAGCTGTTTTTT CASSSGTSGRADTGELFF
TRBJ2-7 TRBD2 TRBV6-5 . TGTGCCACGAGAGCGTTAGCGGGAGGGCCGAACGAGCAGTACTTC CATRALAGGPNEQYF
TRBJ1-5 . TRBV10-3 . TGTGCCATCAGGGACACTAGCAATCAGCCCCAGCATTTT CAIRDTSNQPQHF
TRBJ1-2 . TRBV28 . TGTGCCAGCACCTTGACAGCTAACTATGGCTACACCTTC CASTLTANYGYTF
TRBJ2-1 . TRBV6-5 . TGTGCCAGCAACTCCAGGGGTAATGAGCAGTTCTTC CASNSRGNEQFF
TRBJ2-4 TRBD1 TRBV5-1 . TGCGCCAGCAGTCGTTGGAACGAACCGGGACAGGGGGTTATGTCAGCCAAAAACATTCAGTACTTC CASSRWNEPGQGVMSAKNIQYF
TRBJ1-2 . TRBV29-1 . TGCAGCGTTGGCCCCCGGGAGGGGGACTACACCTTC CSVGPREGDYTF
TRBJ2-5 TRBD2 TRBV15 . TGTGCCACCACGGCGGACGGGGGGATCCAAGAGACCCAGTACTTC CATTADGGIQETQYF
TRBJ2-1 . TRBV5-1 . TGCGCCAGCAGCTTGGGTATCTCCTACAATGAGCAGTTCTTC CASSLGISYNEQFF